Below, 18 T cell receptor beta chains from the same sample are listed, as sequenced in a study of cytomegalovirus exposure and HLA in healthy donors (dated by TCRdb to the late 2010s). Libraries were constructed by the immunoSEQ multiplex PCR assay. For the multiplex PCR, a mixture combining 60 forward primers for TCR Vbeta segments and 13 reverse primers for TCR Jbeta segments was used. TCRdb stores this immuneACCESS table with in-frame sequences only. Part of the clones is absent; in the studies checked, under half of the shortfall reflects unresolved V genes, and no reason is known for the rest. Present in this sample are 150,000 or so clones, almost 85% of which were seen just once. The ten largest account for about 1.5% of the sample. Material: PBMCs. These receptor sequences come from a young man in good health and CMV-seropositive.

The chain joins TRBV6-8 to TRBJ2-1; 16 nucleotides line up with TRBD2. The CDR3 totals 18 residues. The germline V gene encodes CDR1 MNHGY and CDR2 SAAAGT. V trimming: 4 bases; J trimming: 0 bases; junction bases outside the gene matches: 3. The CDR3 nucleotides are TGTGCCAGCAGTTGGGGACTAGCGGGAGGGAGCTCCTACAATGAGCAGTTCTTC. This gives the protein CASSWGLAGGSSYNEQFF.

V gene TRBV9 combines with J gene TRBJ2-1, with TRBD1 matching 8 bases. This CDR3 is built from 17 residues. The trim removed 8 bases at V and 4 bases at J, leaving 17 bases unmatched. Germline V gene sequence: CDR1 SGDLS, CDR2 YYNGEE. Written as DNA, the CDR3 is TGTGCCAGGCGAGGGACAGGAGAGTTCACCCTTTACAATGAGCAGTTCTTC. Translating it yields CARRGTGEFTLYNEQFF.

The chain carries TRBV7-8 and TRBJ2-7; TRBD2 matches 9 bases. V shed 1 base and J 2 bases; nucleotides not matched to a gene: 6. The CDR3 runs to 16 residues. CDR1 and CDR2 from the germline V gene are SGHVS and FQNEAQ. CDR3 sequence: CASSLVVAGVPYEQYF. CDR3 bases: TGTGCCAGCAGCTTAGTGGTAGCGGGAGTTCCCTACGAGCAGTACTTC.

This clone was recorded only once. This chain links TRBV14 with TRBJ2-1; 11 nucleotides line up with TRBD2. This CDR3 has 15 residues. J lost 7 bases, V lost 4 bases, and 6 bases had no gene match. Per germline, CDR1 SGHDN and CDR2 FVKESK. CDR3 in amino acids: CASSPRLAGYNEQFF. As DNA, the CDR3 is TGTGCCAGCAGCCCAAGACTAGCGGGATATAATGAGCAGTTCTTC.

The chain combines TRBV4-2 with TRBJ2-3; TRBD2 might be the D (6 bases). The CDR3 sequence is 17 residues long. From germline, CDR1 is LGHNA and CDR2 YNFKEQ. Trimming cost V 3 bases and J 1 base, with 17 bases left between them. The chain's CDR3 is CASSHAGTVRGTDTQYF. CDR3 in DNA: TGTGCCAGCAGCCATGCGGGAACGGTTCGGGGCACAGATACGCAGTATTTT.

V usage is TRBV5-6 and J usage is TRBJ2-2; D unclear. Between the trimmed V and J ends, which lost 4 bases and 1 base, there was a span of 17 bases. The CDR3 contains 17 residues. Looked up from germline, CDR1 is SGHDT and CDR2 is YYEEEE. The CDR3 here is CASSEPGQAWNTGELFF. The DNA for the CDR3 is TGTGCCAGCAGCGAACCCGGTCAGGCGTGGAACACCGGGGAGCTGTTTTTT.

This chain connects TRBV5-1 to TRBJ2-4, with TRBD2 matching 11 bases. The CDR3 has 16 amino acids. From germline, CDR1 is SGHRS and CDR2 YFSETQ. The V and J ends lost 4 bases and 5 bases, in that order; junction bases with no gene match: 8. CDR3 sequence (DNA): TGCGCCAGCAGCCAACCACTAGCGGGGGCAGAAAACATTCAGTACTTC. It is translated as CASSQPLAGAENIQYF.

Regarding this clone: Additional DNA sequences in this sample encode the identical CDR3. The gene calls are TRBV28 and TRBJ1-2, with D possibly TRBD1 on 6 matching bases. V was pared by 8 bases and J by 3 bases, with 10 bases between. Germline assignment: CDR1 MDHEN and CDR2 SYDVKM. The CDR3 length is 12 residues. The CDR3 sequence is CASSWTDYGYTF. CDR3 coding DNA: TGTGCCAGCTCCTGGACAGACTATGGCTACACCTTC.

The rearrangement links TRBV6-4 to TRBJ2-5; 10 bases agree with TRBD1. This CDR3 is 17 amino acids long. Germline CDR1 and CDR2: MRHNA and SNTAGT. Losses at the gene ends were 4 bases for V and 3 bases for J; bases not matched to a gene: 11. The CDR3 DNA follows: TGTGCCAGCAGTGGCCTGATCTCCGGGACAGGGGAAGAGACCCAGTACTTC. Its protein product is CASSGLISGTGEETQYF.

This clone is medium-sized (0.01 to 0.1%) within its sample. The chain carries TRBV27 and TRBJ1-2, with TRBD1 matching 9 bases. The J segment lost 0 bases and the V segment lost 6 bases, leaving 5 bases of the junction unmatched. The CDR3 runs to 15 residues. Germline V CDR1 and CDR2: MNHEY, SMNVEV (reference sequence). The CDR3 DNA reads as TGTGCCAGCAGCCCTGGACAGGGGACTAACTATGGCTACACCTTC. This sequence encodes CASSPGQGTNYGYTF.

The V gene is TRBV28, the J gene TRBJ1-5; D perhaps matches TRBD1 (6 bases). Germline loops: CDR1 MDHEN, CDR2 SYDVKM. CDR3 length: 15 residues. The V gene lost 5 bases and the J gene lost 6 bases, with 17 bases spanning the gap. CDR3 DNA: TGTGCCAGCAGTCTTAGACAGGTTGGAGGTCAGCCCCAGCATTTT. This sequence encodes CASSLRQVGGQPQHF.

The CDR3 spells CASSPWTGLNQPQHF. The CDR3 DNA follows: TGTGCCAGCAGTCCATGGACAGGCCTGAATCAGCCCCAGCATTTT. V usage is TRBV28 and J usage is TRBJ1-5; 7 bases align to TRBD1. Germline CDR1 and CDR2: MDHEN and SYDVKM. CDR3 size: 15 residues. The trim removed 5 bases at V and 4 bases at J, leaving 8 bases unmatched.

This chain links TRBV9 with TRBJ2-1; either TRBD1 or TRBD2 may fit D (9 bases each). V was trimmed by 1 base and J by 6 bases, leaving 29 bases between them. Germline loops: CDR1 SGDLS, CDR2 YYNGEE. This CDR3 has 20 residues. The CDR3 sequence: CASSVTGDRAGGTSRNEQFF. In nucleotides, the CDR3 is TGTGCCAGCAGCGTAACCGGGGACAGGGCGGGCGGGACTAGCCGCAATGAGCAGTTCTTC. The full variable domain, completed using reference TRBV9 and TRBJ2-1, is DSGVTQTPKHLITATGQRVTLRCSPRSGDLSVYWYQQSLDQGLQFLIQYYNGEERAKGNILERFSAQQFPDLHSELNLSSLELGDSALYFCASSVTGDRAGGTSRNEQFFGPGTRLTVL.

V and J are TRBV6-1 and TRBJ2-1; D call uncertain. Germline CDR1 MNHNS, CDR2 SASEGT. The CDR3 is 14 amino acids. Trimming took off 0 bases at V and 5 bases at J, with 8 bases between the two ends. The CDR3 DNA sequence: TGTGCCAGCAGTGAAGCGTTCGAGGACAATGAGCAGTTCTTC. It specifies CASSEAFEDNEQFF.

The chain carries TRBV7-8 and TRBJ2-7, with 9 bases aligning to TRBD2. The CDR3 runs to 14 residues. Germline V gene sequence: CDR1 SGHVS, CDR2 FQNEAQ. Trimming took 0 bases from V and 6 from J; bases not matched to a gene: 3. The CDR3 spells CASSLASGSTEQYF. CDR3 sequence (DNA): TGTGCCAGCAGCTTAGCTAGCGGGAGTACCGAGCAGTACTTC.

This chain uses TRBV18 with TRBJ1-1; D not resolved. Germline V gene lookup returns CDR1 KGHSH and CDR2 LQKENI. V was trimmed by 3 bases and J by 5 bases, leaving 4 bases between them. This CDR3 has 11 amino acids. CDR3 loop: CASSPETEAFF. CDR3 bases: TGTGCCAGCTCACCCGAGACTGAAGCTTTCTTT.

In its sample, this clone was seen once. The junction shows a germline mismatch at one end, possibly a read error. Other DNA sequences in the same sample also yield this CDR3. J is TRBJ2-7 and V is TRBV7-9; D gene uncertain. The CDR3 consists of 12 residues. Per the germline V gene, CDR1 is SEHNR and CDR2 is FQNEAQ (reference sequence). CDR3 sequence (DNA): TGTTCCAGCAGCTTTTCCAGCTACGAGCAGTACTTC. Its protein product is CSSSFSSYEQYF.

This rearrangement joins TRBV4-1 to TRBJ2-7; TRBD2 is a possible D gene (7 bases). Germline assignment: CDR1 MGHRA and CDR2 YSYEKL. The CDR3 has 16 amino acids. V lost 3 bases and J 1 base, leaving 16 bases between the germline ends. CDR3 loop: CASSQGGQGSSYEQYF. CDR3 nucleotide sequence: TGCGCCAGCAGCCAGGGAGGGCAGGGGTCTTCCTACGAGCAGTACTTC.